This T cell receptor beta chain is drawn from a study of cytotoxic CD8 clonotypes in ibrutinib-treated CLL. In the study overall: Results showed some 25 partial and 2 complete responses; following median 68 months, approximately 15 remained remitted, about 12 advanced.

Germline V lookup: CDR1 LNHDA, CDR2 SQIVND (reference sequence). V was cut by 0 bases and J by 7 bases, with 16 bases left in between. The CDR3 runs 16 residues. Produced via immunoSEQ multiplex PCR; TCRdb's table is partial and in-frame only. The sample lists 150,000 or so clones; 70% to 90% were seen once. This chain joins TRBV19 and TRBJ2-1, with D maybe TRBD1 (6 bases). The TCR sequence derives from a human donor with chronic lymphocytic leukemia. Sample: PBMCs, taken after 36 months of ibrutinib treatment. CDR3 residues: CASSIDSWTVPNEQFF. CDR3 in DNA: TGTGCCAGTAGTATAGATAGTTGGACAGTTCCAAATGAGCAGTTCTTC.